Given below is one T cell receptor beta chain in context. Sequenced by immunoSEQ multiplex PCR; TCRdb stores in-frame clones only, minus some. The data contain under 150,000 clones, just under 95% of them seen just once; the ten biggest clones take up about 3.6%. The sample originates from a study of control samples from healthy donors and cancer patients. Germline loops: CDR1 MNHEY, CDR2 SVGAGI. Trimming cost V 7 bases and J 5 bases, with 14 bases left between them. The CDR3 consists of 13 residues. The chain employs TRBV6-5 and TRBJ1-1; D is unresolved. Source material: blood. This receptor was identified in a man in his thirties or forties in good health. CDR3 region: CASTPGMVTEAFF. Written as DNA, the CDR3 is TGTGCCAGCACCCCGGGGATGGTAACTGAAGCTTTCTTT.